This TCR beta chain derives from a study of response to subunit inactivated influenza vaccine. From the RT-PCR reads, TCRdb called clonotypes with MiXCR, one entry per CDR3 protein. This sample has about 610,000 distinct CDR3 sequences; 12% to 15% occur once, and the top ten carry 11%. Study-level findings and limits: A suggestion made by the authors is that each seasonal influenza vaccination recruits few new T cells.

Only a few counts were recorded for this clonotype. Its antigen is not identified. Germline V lookup: CDR1 MDHEN, CDR2 SYDVKM. The V end lost 2 bases, the J end lost 7 bases, and 8 bases lay between the germline ends. The CDR3 totals 12 residues. This sequence joins TRBV28 and TRBJ1-2; maybe TRBD1 (5 bases). The sample was PBMCs from blood, taken 11 to 12 days after vaccination. The receptor was derived from a man in his forties or fifties who received an inactivated influenza vaccine. The CDR3 protein is CASSLRDRGYTF. DNA for the CDR3: TGTGCCAGCAGTTTAAGGGACCGTGGCTACACCTTC.